These 24 T cell receptor beta chains were all obtained from the same sample, sequenced in a study of long-term antiretroviral therapy in people with HIV (dated 2022 in TCRdb). Sequencing of the TRB variable region was done with the immunoSEQ hsTCRB v3.0 assay at survey level resolution. In its TCRdb copy, this immuneACCESS table keeps in-frame sequences only and misses some clones. Where compared with another copy, unresolved V genes explain less than half of these, and the others have no known cause. The sample yields tens of thousands of clones; roughly 87% were counted once. Roughly 1% of the sample goes to the ten largest clones. Sequenced here: unsorted PBMCs, sampled 2 years after starting antiretroviral therapy. Source of these receptors: a man aged 50 to 60 with HIV.

J is TRBJ1-6 and V is TRBV27; no reliable D call. V was shortened by 6 bases and J by 10 bases, with 13 bases between the two germline ends. CDR3 size: 13 residues. CDR1 and CDR2 (germline): MNHEY, SMNVEV (reference sequence). The DNA for the CDR3 is TGTGCCAGCAGGGAAGACTTTACCTCACCCCTCCACTTT. Protein sequence: CASREDFTSPLHF.

V is TRBV2 and J is TRBJ2-1; no clear D. Trimming took 6 bases from V and 0 from J, leaving 9 bases between them. The germline V gene encodes CDR1 SNHLY and CDR2 FYNNEI. This CDR3 contains 14 residues. CDR3 in DNA: TGTGCCAGCAGGCCACCTTACTCCTACAATGAGCAGTTCTTC. Translated: CASRPPYSYNEQFF.

The table lists this clone with a few counts. V usage is TRBV9 and J usage is TRBJ1-2; TRBD1 is a possible D gene (5 bases). V was shortened by 3 bases and J by 1 base, with 10 bases between the two germline ends. This CDR3 region has 14 residues. Germline lookup yields CDR1 SGDLS and CDR2 YYNGEE. In DNA form, the CDR3 reads TGTGCCAGCAGCGGAGGGACGGGTAACTATGGCTACACCTTC. Its translation is CASSGGTGNYGYTF.

This rearrangement joins TRBV11-2 to TRBJ2-1; D ambiguous. CDR3 size: 14 residues. With 6 bases removed from V and 1 base from J, the gap between germline ends came to 10 bases. Germline V CDR1 and CDR2: SGHAT, FQNNGV. The CDR3 here is CASRRLSSYNEQFF. The DNA for the CDR3 is TGTGCCAGCAGGAGACTGTCTTCCTACAATGAGCAGTTCTTC.

The chain employs TRBV5-4 and TRBJ1-4; D is possibly TRBD1 (5 bases). Trimming took off 4 bases at V and 0 bases at J, with 16 bases between the two ends. There are 17 residues in the CDR3. From germline, CDR1 is SGHNT and CDR2 YYREEE (reference sequence). The CDR3: CASSGGGTNATNEKLFF. The DNA for the CDR3 is TGTGCCAGCAGCGGGGGGGGGACCAACGCAACTAATGAAAAACTGTTTTTT.

CDR3 in amino acids: CASSPGDPASEKLFF. CDR3 coding DNA: TGCGCCAGCAGCCCTGGGGATCCAGCGAGCGAAAAACTGTTTTTT. The chain carries TRBV5-1 and TRBJ1-4; D not resolved. This CDR3 has 15 residues. Trimming removed 4 bases at V and 8 bases at J, with 18 bases between. Germline CDR1 is SGHRS and CDR2 is YFSETQ. Supplemented by reference TRBV5-1 and TRBJ1-4, the full variable domain reads KAGVTQTPRYLIKTRGQQVTLSCSPISGHRSVSWYQQTPGQGLQFLFEYFSETQRNKGNFPGRFSGRQFSNSRSEMNVSTLELGDSALYLCASSPGDPASEKLFFGSGTQLSVL.

This clone turned up a few times. The rearrangement joins TRBV6-4 to TRBJ1-5, with 7 bases that match TRBD1. This CDR3 contains 14 residues. CDR1 and CDR2 (germline): MRHNA, SNTAGT. Trimming at V came to 6 bases and at J to 7 bases, leaving 9 bases not matched to a gene. The CDR3 here is CASSGQAGGQPQHF. CDR3 nucleotide sequence: TGTGCCAGCAGCGGACAGGCGGGGGGACAGCCCCAGCATTTT.

This chain connects TRBV9 to TRBJ1-2, with 7 bases lining up with TRBD1. Trimming removed 1 base from V and 8 bases from J; junction bases left unmatched: 5. The germline V gene has CDR1 SGDLS and CDR2 YYNGEE. The CDR3 runs 13 residues. The CDR3 region has the DNA TGTGCCAGCAGCGTAATCCCAGGGGGAGGCTACACCTTC. This gives the protein CASSVIPGGGYTF.

CDR3 amino acids: CASSYSRGQETQYF. CDR3 sequence (DNA): TGTGCCAGCAGTTACTCGCGGGGCCAAGAGACCCAGTACTTC. The rearrangement links TRBV6-5 to TRBJ2-5; TRBD2 is a possible D gene (6 bases). Trimming pared 0 bases from V and 1 base from J, leaving 6 bases between. CDR1 and CDR2 (germline): MNHEY, SVGAGI. The CDR3 is 14 residues long.

The chain combines TRBV25-1 with TRBJ2-7, with D possibly matching TRBD2 (5 bases). V shed 5 bases and J shed 5 bases, with 13 bases lying between them. CDR1 is MGHDK and CDR2 is SYGVNS in the germline V gene. This CDR3 region has 13 residues. The CDR3 here is CASSFPGVHEQYF. CDR3 DNA sequence: TGTGCCAGCAGTTTTCCCGGGGTCCACGAGCAGTACTTC.

This clone was found a few times. This chain uses TRBV7-8 with TRBJ1-2; maybe TRBD1 (6 bases). The V gene lost 5 bases and the J gene lost 6 bases, with 16 bases spanning the gap. This CDR3 is 14 amino acids long. Germline values: CDR1 SGHVS, CDR2 FQNEAQ. CDR3 in amino acids: CASSLGGAGDGYTF. The CDR3 DNA follows: TGTGCCAGCAGCCTAGGGGGGGCAGGCGATGGCTACACCTTC.

This chain joins TRBV4-3 and TRBJ1-1; TRBD1 matches 9 bases. The CDR3 consists of 15 residues. Germline V gives CDR1 LGHNA, CDR2 YSLEER. With 1 base clipped from V and 5 bases from J, the junction kept 5 bases outside the gene matches. The CDR3 region has the DNA TGCGCCAGCAGCCAAGGAGGACAGGGGATAACTGAAGCTTTCTTT. Translating it yields CASSQGGQGITEAFF.

This clone was observed a few times. V usage is TRBV11-3 and J usage is TRBJ2-7; no firm D call. There are 14 residues in the CDR3. The ends were cut back, 2 bases at V and 4 bases at J, with 12 bases in the middle. Germline CDR1 reads SGHNT; CDR2 reads YENEEA. The CDR3 protein is CASSLSHSPYEQYF. The CDR3, as DNA: TGTGCCAGCAGCTTATCTCACAGTCCGTACGAGCAGTACTTC.

V usage is TRBV27 and J usage is TRBJ1-1; TRBD1 might be the D (6 bases). Germline V gene data show CDR1 as MNHEY and CDR2 as SMNVEV (reference sequence). The V and J ends lost 6 bases and 0 bases respectively, with 11 bases between them. The length of the CDR3 is 14 residues. This CDR3 reads CASSRQDMNTEAFF. In nucleotides, the CDR3 is TGTGCCAGCAGCCGACAGGACATGAACACTGAAGCTTTCTTT.

This clone was observed a handful of times. The J gene is TRBJ1-2, the V gene TRBV28; D gene uncertain. The CDR3 consists of 11 residues. Trimming removed 8 bases at V and 5 bases at J, with 9 bases between. Germline-derived CDR1 and CDR2 are MDHEN and SYDVKM. This CDR3 is CASGNLYGYTF. The CDR3 nucleotides read TGTGCCAGCGGAAACCTGTATGGCTACACCTTC.

V usage is TRBV7-6 and J usage is TRBJ1-3; D might be TRBD1 (5 bases). V shed 1 base and J shed 0 bases, with 10 bases lying between them. In germline, CDR1 is SGHVS, CDR2 FNYEAQ. There are 16 residues in the CDR3. The CDR3 here is CASSLGGWGSGNTIYF. In DNA, the CDR3 is TGTGCCAGCAGCTTAGGGGGGTGGGGCTCTGGAAACACCATATATTTT. Combining the CDR3 with reference TRBV7-6 and TRBJ1-3 gives the whole variable domain GAGVSQSPRYKVTKRGQDVALRCDPISGHVSLYWYRQALGQGPEFLTYFNYEAQQDKSGLPNDRFSAERPEGSISTLTIQRTEQRDSAMYRCASSLGGWGSGNTIYFGEGSWLTVV.

The rearrangement links TRBV6-1 to TRBJ2-7, with no clear D. Deletions cut 2 bases from V and 4 bases from J, with 15 bases between. Germline V gene data show CDR1 as MNHNS and CDR2 as SASEGT. The CDR3 loop spans 15 amino acids. The CDR3 DNA reads as TGTGCCAGCAGTGAACCCTGGGCTAAAAGATACGAGCAGTACTTC. As protein: CASSEPWAKRYEQYF.

The chain recombines TRBV9 with TRBJ2-5; TRBD1 matches 7 bases. This CDR3 is built from 15 residues. Germline CDR1 and CDR2: SGDLS and YYNGEE. V lost 3 bases and J lost 5; bases outside the gene matches: 10. CDR3 bases: TGTGCCAGCAGCGCAACAGGGGTCCCCACGGAGACCCAGTACTTC. This translates into CASSATGVPTETQYF.

V is TRBV11-2 and J is TRBJ2-7, with 8 bases identical to TRBD1. Germline CDR1 reads SGHAT; CDR2 reads FQNNGV. The CDR3 is 14 amino acids. J was trimmed by 4 bases and V by 1 base; bases with no gene match: 3. The CDR3 loop is CASSLGTGYYEQYF. The CDR3 DNA reads TGTGCCAGCAGCTTAGGGACAGGGTATTACGAGCAGTACTTC.

The chain employs TRBV28 and TRBJ1-1, with 8 bases aligning to TRBD1. CDR3 length: 14 amino acids. V shed 4 bases, J shed 6 bases, and the junction held 7 bases outside the gene matches. Germline-derived CDR1 and CDR2 are MDHEN and SYDVKM. CDR3 coding DNA: TGTGCCAGCAGTTCGTACTCAGGGGGCTCTGAAGCTTTCTTT. Its protein is CASSSYSGGSEAFF.

V is TRBV25-1 and J is TRBJ2-3; weak D call: TRBD1 (5 bases). Between the trimmed V and J ends, which lost 4 bases and 0 bases, there was a span of 11 bases. CDR3 size: 15 residues. Germline V gives CDR1 MGHDK, CDR2 SYGVNS. The CDR3 sequence: CASSGYRPSTDTQYF. For the CDR3, the DNA is TGTGCCAGCAGTGGTTACAGGCCTAGCACAGATACGCAGTATTTT.

This clone was counted only a few times. The chain combines TRBV4-3 with TRBJ1-2, with D hard to call. This CDR3 region has 13 residues. CDR1 is LGHNA and CDR2 is YSLEER in the germline V gene. V was shortened by 0 bases and J by 12 bases, with 14 bases between the two germline ends. The CDR3 coding sequence is TGCGCCAGCAGCCAAGATCGCGGGGTTAGTAACACCTTC. It codes for CASSQDRGVSNTF.

The chain couples TRBV10-3 to TRBJ2-3; the D gene is possibly TRBD2 (5 bases). The CDR3 has 15 amino acids. The ends were cut back, 3 bases at V and 2 bases at J, with 12 bases in the middle. Germline values: CDR1 ENHRY, CDR2 SYGVKD. CDR3 loop: CAISDTSRHTDTQYF. The DNA for the CDR3 is TGTGCCATCAGTGACACTAGTCGACACACAGATACGCAGTATTTT.

This clone was observed a single time. The rearrangement uses TRBV7-3 and TRBJ2-2; a weak D match, TRBD2 (6 bases). Trimming removed 4 bases from V and 7 bases from J, with 7 bases in between. There are 12 residues in the CDR3. In germline, CDR1 is SGHTA, CDR2 FQGTGA. The CDR3 sequence is CASSSGGGELFF. The CDR3 coding sequence is TGTGCCAGCAGCTCCGGGGGCGGGGAGCTGTTTTTT.